This TCR beta chain was sequenced during a study of T-cell reconstitution after alpha-beta-depleted transplantation in children. Findings and caveats of the study: T cells produced anew were the main source of T-cell counts and diversity one year after transplant. Some patients' high day-60 TCRbeta diversity was traced to surviving recipient T cells and thymic progenitors. Reportedly, roughly two months post-transplant, alpha-beta T cells arose from several hundred expanded graft clones.

J was trimmed by 1 base and V by 6 bases; bases with no gene match: 0. The V gene's germline CDR1 is DFQATT and CDR2 SNEGSKA (reference sequence). This CDR3 spans 13 amino acids. There are a few counts of this clonotype. Its antigen is unknown. A library of TCRbeta sequences, prepared with unique molecular identifiers, was generated. TCRdb reprocessed the PCR reads with MiXCR, giving one entry per CDR3 protein. This table has more than 200,000 distinct CDR3 sequences, about 23% appearing once. The clonotype comes from a girl under 10 years old with Fanconi anemia, due to receive a stem cell transplant. Sequencing used PBMCs, obtained before TCRalphabeta/CD19-depleted stem cell transplant. The rearrangement uses TRBV20-1 and TRBJ2-2; 9 nucleotides agree with TRBD2. The CDR3: CSATSGNTGELFF. CDR3 nucleotide sequence: TGCAGTGCGACTAGCGGGAACACCGGGGAGCTGTTTTTT.